The table lists the clone carrying this T cell receptor (beta chain) with a few counts. Its antigen is not identified. 5'RACE primed from the constant segment yielded TCR alpha and TCR beta cDNA libraries bearing sample barcodes and UMIs. TCRdb re-analysed the 5' RACE reads in MiXCR, keeping a single row per CDR3 protein. The repertoire has about 600,000 distinct CDR3 sequences, 20% to 25% of them found once; the top ten carry around 8.4%. V gave up 3 bases and J gave up 2 bases; unmatched junction bases: 4. The CDR3 contains 15 residues. CDR1 is LGHNA, CDR2 YNFKEQ, per germline. This entry is derived from a study of T-cell memory formation after mild COVID-19. The overall study: TCR clusters showed largely donor specificity. Findings of the study overall: Clones contracting day 15 to 85 were balanced CD4/CD8; later expanders leaned CD4+. Shrinking CD4+ clones resided mostly in CM and EM, and CD8+ ones in EMRA.

The TCR sequence derives from an adult woman who had mild COVID-19 (a few samples of this study predate the infection). Cell type and time point are not known. Material for sequencing was PBMCs or a T cell subset sorted from them (not recorded which). The rearrangement links TRBV4-2 to TRBJ1-5; 7 bases match TRBD1. The CDR3 region has the DNA TGTGCCAGCAGCCAGGATGACAGGGGCAATCAGCCCCAGCATTTT. As protein: CASSQDDRGNQPQHF.